This T cell receptor (beta chain) comes out of a study of tumor-infiltrating lymphocytes in primary liver carcinoma. Co-extraction of RNA and DNA was performed on about 19-33 mg of unsorted bulk tissue. Note on this clonotype: Antigen unknown. Germline and junction disagree at one end, which may indicate a read error.

Starting from 500 ng of total RNA, TCR beta cDNA was produced with a primer in the constant region. Generation of the TCR beta libraries relied on three nested multiplex PCR rounds using slightly modified ARM-PCR. Investigators reported that the first two PCR rounds, at 10 cycles each, used TRBV1-TRBV30 forward primers with a C-beta reverse primer. TCRdb reanalysed the multiplex PCR reads using MiXCR and keeps one entry per CDR3 protein. The sample shows tens of thousands of distinct CDR3 sequences, 60% to 75% of them seen only once. Study-level points and caveats: Tumor region pairs showed greater overlap than either tumor-adjacent or tumor-blood pairs did.

This CDR3 region has 14 residues. Germline V gene sequence: CDR1 SQVTM, CDR2 ANQGSEA. The sequencing sample was made of liver tumor tissue from sampling region 1. Described subset: tumor region T1, superior pole. This chain joins TRBV29-1 and TRBJ2-3, with D possibly matching TRBD2 (5 bases). This TCR was recovered from a man aged 35 to 55 with primary liver carcinoma and hepatitis B virus infection. The CDR3 coding sequence is TGCAGCGTTTCTGGAGAGCCGGTGGGAGATACGCAATATTTT. This sequence encodes CSVSGEPVGDTQYF.